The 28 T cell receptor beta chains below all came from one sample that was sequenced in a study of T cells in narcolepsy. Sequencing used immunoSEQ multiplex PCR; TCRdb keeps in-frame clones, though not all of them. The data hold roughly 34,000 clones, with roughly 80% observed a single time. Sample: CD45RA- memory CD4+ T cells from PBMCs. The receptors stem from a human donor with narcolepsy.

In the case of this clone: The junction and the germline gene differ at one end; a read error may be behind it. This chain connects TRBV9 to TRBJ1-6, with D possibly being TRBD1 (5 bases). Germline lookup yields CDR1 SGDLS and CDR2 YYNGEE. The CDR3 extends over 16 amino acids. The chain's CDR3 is CTSGAPPGRDNSPLHF. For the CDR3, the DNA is TGTACCAGCGGGGCCCCCCCGGGGCGAGACAATTCACCCCTCCACTTT.

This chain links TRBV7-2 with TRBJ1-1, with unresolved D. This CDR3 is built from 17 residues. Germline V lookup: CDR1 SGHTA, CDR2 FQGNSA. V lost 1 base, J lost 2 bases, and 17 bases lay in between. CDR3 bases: TGTGCCAGCAGCTTAGTGACCGTGGGCGGAGGTAACACTGAAGCTTTCTTT. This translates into CASSLVTVGGGNTEAFF.

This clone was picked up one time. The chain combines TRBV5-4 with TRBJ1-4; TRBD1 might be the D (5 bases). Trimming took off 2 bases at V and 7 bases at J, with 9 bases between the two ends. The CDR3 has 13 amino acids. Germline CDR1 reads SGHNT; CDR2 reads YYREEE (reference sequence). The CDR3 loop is CASSFDRGEKLFF. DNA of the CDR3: TGTGCCAGCAGCTTCGACAGAGGTGAAAAACTGTTTTTT.

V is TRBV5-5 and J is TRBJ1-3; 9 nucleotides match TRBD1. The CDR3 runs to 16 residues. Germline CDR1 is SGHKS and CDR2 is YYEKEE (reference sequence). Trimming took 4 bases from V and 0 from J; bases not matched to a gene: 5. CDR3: CASSRGQGTSGNTIYF. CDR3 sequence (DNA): TGTGCCAGCAGCAGGGGACAGGGCACCTCTGGAAACACCATATATTTT.

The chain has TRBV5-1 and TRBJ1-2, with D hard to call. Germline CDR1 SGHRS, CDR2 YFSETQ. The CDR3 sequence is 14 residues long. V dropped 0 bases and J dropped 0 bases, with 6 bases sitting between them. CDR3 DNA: TGCGCCAGCAGCTTGGGGCAATCTAACTATGGCTACACCTTC. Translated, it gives CASSLGQSNYGYTF.

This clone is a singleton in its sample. The CDR3 here is CASSLKGSGELFF. In nucleotides, the CDR3 is TGTGCCAGCAGCTTGAAGGGGTCCGGGGAGCTGTTTTTT. The V and J genes are TRBV5-4 and TRBJ2-2; D is perhaps TRBD1 (5 bases). The V and J ends lost 1 base and 6 bases respectively, with 7 bases between them. The length of the CDR3 is 13 residues. The germline V gene has CDR1 SGHNT and CDR2 YYREEE (reference sequence).

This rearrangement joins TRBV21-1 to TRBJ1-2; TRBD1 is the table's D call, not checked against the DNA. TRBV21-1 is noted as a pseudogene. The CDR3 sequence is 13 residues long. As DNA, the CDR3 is TGTGCCAGCAGCAAACGAGCAGGCCGCGGCTACACCTTC. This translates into CASSKRAGRGYTF.

The CDR3 DNA follows: TGTGCCAGCAGCGTGGGCGGGGAGCTGTTTTTT. Its protein product is CASSVGGELFF. The chain links TRBV9 to TRBJ2-2; D remains unclear. Germline assignment: CDR1 SGDLS and CDR2 YYNGEE. The CDR3 totals 11 residues. Trimming took 2 bases from V and 7 from J, leaving 3 bases between them.

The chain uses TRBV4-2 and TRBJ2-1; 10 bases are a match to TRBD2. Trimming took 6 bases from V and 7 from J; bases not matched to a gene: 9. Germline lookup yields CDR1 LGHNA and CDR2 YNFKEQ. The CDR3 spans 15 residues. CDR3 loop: CASSIAGGQLNEQFF. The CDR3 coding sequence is TGTGCCAGCAGTATAGCGGGGGGACAATTGAATGAGCAGTTCTTC.

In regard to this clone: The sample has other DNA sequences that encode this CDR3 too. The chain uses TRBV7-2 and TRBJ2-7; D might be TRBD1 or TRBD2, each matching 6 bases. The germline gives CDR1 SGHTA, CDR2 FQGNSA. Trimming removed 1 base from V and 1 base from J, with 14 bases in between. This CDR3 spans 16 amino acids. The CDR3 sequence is CASSLVGGRGSYEQYV. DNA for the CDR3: TGTGCCAGCAGCTTAGTCGGGGGCCGCGGTTCCTACGAGCAGTACGTC.

The CDR3 sequence: CASSQEAGGRFQPQHF. The DNA for the CDR3 is TGCGCCAGCAGCCAAGAAGCAGGGGGCCGCTTTCAGCCCCAGCATTTT. This rearrangement joins TRBV4-3 to TRBJ1-5, with 8 bases lining up with TRBD1. CDR1 LGHNA and CDR2 YSLEER come from the germline V gene. The V and J ends lost 0 bases and 6 bases, in that order; junction bases with no gene match: 7. The CDR3 is made up of 16 amino acids.

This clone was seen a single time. CDR3 sequence: CASSESGWGSGSYEQYF. The CDR3 DNA reads TGTGCCAGCAGTGAATCGGGATGGGGTAGCGGATCCTACGAGCAGTACTTC. The V gene is TRBV6-1, the J gene TRBJ2-7; possibly TRBD2 for D (6 bases). CDR1 is MNHNS, CDR2 SASEGT, per germline. The CDR3 has 17 residues. Trimming cost V 2 bases and J 1 base, with 18 bases left between them.

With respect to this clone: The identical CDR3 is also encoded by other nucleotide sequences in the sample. CDR3 sequence: CASSLRRGAWEQYF. The CDR3 DNA sequence: TGTGCCAGCAGCTTGAGGCGGGGTGCTTGGGAGCAGTACTTC. The chain combines TRBV11-2 with TRBJ2-7; D is perhaps TRBD2 (6 bases). The length of the CDR3 is 14 residues. In germline, CDR1 is SGHAT, CDR2 FQNNGV. V was trimmed by 3 bases and J by 7 bases, leaving 16 bases between them.

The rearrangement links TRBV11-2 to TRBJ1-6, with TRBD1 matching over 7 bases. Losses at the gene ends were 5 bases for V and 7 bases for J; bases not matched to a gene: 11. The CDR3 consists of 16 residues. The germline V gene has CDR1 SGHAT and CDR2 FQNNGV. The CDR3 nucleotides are TGTGCCAGCAGCCCCGACAGGGCCAGTAGAAATTCACCCCTCCACTTT. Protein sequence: CASSPDRASRNSPLHF. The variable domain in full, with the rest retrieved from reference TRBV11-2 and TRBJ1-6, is EAGVAQSPRYKIIEKRQSVAFWCNPISGHATLYWYQQILGQGPKLLIQFQNNGVVDDSQLPKDRFSAERLKGVDSTLKIQPAKLEDSAVYLCASSPDRASRNSPLHFGNGTRLTVT.

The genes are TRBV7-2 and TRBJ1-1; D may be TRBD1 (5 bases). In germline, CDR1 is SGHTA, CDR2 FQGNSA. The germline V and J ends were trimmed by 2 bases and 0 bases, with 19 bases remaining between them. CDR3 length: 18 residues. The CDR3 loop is CASSLPPRGAVMNTEAFF. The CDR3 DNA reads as TGTGCCAGCAGCTTACCCCCCCGTGGGGCTGTTATGAACACTGAAGCTTTCTTT. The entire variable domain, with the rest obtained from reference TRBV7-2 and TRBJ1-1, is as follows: GAGVSQSPSNKVTEKGKDVELRCDPISGHTALYWYRQSLGQGLEFLIYFQGNSAPDKSGLPSDRFSAERTGGSVSTLTIQRTQQEDSAVYLCASSLPPRGAVMNTEAFFGQGTRLTVV.

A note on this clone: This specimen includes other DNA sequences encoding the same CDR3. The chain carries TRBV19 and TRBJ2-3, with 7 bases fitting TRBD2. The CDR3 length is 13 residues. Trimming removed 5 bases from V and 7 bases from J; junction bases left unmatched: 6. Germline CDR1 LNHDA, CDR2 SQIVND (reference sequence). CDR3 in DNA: TGTGCCAGTAGTGAGCGGGGACGTTATACGCAGTATTTT. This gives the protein CASSERGRYTQYF. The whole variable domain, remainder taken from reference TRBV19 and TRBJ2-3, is DGGITQSPKYLFRKEGQNVTLSCEQNLNHDAMYWYRQDPGQGLRLIYYSQIVNDFQKGDIAEGYSVSREKKESFPLTVTSAQKNPTAFYLCASSERGRYTQYFGPGTRLTVL.

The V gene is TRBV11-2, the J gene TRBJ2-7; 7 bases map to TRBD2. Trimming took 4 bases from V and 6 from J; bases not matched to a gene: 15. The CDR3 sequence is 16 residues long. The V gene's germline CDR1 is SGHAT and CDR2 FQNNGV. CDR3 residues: CASSWGGFGPTVEQYF. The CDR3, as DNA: TGTGCCAGCAGCTGGGGAGGGTTTGGCCCAACTGTCGAGCAGTACTTC.

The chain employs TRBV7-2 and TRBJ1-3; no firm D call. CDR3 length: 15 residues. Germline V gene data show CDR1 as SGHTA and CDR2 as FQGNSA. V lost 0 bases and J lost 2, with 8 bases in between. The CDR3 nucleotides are TGTGCCAGCAGCTTAGCGTCGACCCCTGGAAACACCATATATTTT. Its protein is CASSLASTPGNTIYF. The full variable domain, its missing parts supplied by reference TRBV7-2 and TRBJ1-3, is GAGVSQSPSNKVTEKGKDVELRCDPISGHTALYWYRQSLGQGLEFLIYFQGNSAPDKSGLPSDRFSAERTGGSVSTLTIQRTQQEDSAVYLCASSLASTPGNTIYFGEGSWLTVV.

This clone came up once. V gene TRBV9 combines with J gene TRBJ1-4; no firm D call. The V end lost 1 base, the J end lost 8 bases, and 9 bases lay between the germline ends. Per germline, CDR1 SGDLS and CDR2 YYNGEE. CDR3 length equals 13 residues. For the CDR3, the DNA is TGTGCCAGCAGCGTATTAGAGGGAGAAAAACTGTTTTTT. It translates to CASSVLEGEKLFF.

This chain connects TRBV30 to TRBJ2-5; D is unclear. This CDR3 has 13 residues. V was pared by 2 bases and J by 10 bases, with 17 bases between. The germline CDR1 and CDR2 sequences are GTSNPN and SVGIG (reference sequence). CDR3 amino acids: CAWSPTQVVSQYF. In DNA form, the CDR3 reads TGTGCCTGGAGTCCTACGCAGGTCGTGAGCCAGTACTTC.

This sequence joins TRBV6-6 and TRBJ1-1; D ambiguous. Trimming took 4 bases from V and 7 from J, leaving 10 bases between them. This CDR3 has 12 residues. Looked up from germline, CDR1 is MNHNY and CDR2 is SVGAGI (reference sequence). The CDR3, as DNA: TGTGCCAGCAGTTCACCAGTGGGTGAAGCTTTCTTT. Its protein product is CASSSPVGEAFF.

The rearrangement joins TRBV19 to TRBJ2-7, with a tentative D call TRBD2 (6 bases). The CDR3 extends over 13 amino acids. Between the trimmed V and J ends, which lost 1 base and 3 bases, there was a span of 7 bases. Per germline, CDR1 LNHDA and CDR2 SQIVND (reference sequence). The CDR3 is CASSIVGGYEQYV. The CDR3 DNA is TGTGCCAGTAGTATAGTGGGGGGCTACGAGCAGTACGTC.

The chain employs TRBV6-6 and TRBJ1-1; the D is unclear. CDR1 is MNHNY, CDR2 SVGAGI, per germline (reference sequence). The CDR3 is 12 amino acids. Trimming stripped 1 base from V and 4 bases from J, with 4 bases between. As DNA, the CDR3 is TGTGCCAGCAGTTACTTGGCCACTGAAGCTTTCTTT. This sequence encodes CASSYLATEAFF.

Here the CDR3 reads CASSPTASNNSPLHF. CDR3 sequence (DNA): TGTGCCAGCAGCCCTACAGCGTCTAATAATTCACCCCTCCACTTT. The rearrangement uses TRBV7-2 and TRBJ1-6; D unresolved. There are 15 residues in the CDR3. Germline-derived CDR1 and CDR2 are SGHTA and FQGNSA. Deletions cut 5 bases from V and 5 bases from J, with 13 bases between.

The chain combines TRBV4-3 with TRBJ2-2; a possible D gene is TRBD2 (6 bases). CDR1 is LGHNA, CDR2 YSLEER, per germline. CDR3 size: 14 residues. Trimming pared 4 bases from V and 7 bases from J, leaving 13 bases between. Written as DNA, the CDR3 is TGCGCCAGCAGCCTCAGGAGGGGCTACGGGGAGCTGTTTTTT. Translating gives CASSLRRGYGELFF.

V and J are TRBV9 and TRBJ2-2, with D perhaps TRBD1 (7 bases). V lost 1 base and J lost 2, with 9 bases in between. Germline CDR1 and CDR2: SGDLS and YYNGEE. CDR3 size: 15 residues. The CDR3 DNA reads TGTGCCAGCAGCGTACAGGGGGGAAACACCGGGGAGCTGTTTTTT. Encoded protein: CASSVQGGNTGELFF. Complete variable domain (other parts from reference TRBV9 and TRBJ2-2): DSGVTQTPKHLITATGQRVTLRCSPRSGDLSVYWYQQSLDQGLQFLIQYYNGEERAKGNILERFSAQQFPDLHSELNLSSLELGDSALYFCASSVQGGNTGELFFGEGSRLTVL.

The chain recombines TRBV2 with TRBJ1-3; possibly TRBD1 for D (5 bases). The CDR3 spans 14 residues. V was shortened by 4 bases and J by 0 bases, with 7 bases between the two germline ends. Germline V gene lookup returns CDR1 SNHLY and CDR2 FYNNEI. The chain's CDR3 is CASSVGGSGNTIYF. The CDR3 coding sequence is TGTGCCAGCAGTGTGGGGGGCTCTGGAAACACCATATATTTT.

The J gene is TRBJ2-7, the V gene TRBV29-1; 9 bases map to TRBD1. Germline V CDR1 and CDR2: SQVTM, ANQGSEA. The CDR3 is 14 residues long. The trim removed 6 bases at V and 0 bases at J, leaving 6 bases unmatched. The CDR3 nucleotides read TGCAGCGTCGTCCAACAGGGGGCCTCCTACGAGCAGTACTTC. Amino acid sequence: CSVVQQGASYEQYF.